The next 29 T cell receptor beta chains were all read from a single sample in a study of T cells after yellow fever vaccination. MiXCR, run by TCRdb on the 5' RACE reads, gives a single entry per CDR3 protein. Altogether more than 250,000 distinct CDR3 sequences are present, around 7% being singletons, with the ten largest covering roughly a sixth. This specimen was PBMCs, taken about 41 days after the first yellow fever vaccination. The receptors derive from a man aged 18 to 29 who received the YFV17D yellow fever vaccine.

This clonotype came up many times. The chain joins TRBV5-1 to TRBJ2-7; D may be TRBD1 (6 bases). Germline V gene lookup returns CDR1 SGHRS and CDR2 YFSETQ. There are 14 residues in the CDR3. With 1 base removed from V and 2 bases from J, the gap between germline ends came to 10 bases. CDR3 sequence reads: CASSLTGLPYEQYF. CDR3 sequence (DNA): TGCGCCAGCAGCTTGACAGGGCTCCCCTACGAGCAGTACTTC.

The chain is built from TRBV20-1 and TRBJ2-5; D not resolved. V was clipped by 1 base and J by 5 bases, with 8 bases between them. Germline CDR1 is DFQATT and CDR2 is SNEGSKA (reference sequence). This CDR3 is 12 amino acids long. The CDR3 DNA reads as TGCAGTGCTAGAGCTCCCGGTGAGACCCAGTACTTC. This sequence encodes CSARAPGETQYF.

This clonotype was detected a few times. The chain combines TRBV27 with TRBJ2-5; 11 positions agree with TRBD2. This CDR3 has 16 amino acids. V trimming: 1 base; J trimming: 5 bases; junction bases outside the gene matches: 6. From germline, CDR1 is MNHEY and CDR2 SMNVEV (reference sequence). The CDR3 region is CASSLLAGGPWETQYF. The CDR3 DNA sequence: TGTGCCAGCAGTTTATTAGCGGGGGGGCCCTGGGAGACCCAGTACTTC.

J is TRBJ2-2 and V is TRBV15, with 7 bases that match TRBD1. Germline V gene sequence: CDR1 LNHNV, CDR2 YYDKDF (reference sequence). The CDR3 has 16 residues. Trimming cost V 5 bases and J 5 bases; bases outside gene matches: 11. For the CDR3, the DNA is TGTGCCACCAGCTCCTTGACAGGGCAACAAACCGGGGAGCTGTTTTTT. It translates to CATSSLTGQQTGELFF.

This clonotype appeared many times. This chain's CDR3 is CASSFLVAGGRSNEQFF. The CDR3 coding sequence is TGTGCCAGCAGCTTTCTTGTAGCGGGGGGCCGCTCAAATGAGCAGTTCTTC. V usage is TRBV7-2 and J usage is TRBJ2-1; TRBD2 matches 10 bases. Germline lookup yields CDR1 SGHTA and CDR2 FQGNSA. After removal of 3 bases from V and 7 bases from J, the junction contained 12 bases not matched to a gene. This CDR3 has 17 residues. The entire variable domain, with the rest obtained from reference TRBV7-2 and TRBJ2-1, is as follows: GAGVSQSPSNKVTEKGKDVELRCDPISGHTALYWYRQSLGQGLEFLIYFQGNSAPDKSGLPSDRFSAERTGGSVSTLTIQRTQQEDSAVYLCASSFLVAGGRSNEQFFGPGTRLTVL.

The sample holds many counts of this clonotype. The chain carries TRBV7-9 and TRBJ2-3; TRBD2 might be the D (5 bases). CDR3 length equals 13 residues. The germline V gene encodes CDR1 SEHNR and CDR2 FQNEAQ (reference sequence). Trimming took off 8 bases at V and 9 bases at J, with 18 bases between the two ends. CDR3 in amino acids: CASAGMGGLTQYF. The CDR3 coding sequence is TGTGCCAGCGCTGGCATGGGCGGGTTAACGCAGTATTTT. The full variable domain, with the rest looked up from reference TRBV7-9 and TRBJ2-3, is DTGVSQNPRHKITKRGQNVTFRCDPISEHNRLYWYRQTLGQGPEFLTYFQNEAQLEKSRLLSDRFSAERPKGSFSTLEIQRTEQGDSAMYLCASAGMGGLTQYFGPGTRLTVL.

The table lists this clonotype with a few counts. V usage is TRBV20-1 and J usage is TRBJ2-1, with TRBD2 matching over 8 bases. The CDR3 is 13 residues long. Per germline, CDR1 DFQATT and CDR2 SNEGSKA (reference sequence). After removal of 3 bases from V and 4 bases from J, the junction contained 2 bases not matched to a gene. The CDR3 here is CSASGGGYNEQFF. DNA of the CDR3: TGCAGTGCTAGTGGCGGGGGGTACAATGAGCAGTTCTTC.

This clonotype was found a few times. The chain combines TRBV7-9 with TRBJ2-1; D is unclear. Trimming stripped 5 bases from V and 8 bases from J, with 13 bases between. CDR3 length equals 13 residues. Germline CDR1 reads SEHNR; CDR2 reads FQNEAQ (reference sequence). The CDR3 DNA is TGTGCCAGCAGCCCGCCCGTGGATCATGAGCAGTTCTTC. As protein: CASSPPVDHEQFF. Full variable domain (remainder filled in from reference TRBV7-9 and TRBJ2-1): DTGVSQNPRHKITKRGQNVTFRCDPISEHNRLYWYRQTLGQGPEFLTYFQNEAQLEKSRLLSDRFSAERPKGSFSTLEIQRTEQGDSAMYLCASSPPVDHEQFFGPGTRLTVL.

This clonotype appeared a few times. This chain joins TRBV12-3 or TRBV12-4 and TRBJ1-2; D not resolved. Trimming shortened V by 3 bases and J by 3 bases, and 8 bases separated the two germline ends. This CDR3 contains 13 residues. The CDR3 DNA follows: TGTGCCAGCAGTTTTAGTGTGGACTATGGCTACACCTTC. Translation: CASSFSVDYGYTF.

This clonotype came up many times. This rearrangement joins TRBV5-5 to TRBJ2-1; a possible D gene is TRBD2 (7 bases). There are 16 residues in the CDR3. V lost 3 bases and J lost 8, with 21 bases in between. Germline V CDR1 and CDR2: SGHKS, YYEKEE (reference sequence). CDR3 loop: CASSSGLGGHIDEQFF. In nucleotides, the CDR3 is TGTGCCAGCAGCTCCGGTCTGGGGGGGCATATCGATGAGCAGTTCTTC.

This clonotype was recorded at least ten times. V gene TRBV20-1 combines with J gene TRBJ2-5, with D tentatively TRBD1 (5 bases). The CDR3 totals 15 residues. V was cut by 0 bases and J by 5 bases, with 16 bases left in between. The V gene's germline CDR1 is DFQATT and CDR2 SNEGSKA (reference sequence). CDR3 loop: CSARDPTGTGETQYF. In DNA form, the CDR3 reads TGCAGTGCTAGAGATCCTACAGGTACCGGGGAGACCCAGTACTTC.

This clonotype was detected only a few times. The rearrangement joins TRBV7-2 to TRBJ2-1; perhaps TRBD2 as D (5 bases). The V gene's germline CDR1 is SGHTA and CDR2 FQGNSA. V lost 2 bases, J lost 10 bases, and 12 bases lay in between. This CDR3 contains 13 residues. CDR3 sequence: CASSLPGNGEQFF. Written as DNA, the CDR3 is TGTGCCAGCAGCTTACCGGGAAACGGGGAGCAGTTCTTC.

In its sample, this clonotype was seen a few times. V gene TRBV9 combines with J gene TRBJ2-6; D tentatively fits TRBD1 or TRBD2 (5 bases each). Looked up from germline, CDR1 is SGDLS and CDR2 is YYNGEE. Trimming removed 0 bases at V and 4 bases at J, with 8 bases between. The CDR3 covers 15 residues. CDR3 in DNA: TGTGCCAGCAGCGTAGCCGGGGCCGGGGCCAACGTCCTGACTTTC. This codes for CASSVAGAGANVLTF.

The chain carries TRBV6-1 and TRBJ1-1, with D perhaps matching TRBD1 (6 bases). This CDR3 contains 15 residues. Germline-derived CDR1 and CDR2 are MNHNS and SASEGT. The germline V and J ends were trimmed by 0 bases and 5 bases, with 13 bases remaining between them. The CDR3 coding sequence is TGTGCCAGCAGTGAAGCTGGTGGGGGCGGGACTGAAGCTTTCTTT. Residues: CASSEAGGGGTEAFF.

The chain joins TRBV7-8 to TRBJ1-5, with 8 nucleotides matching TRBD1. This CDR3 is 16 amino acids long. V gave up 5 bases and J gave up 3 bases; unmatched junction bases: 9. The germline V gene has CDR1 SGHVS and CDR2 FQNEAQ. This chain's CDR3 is CASSLNGQGLNQPQHF. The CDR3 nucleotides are TGTGCCAGCAGCCTAAATGGACAGGGACTCAATCAGCCCCAGCATTTT.

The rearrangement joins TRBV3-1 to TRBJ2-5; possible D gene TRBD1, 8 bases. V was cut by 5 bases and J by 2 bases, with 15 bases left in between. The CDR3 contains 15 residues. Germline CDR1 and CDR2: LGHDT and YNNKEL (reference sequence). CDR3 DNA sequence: TGTGCCAGCAGCGTCGACAGGGGACTACAAGAGACCCAGTACTTC. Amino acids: CASSVDRGLQETQYF.

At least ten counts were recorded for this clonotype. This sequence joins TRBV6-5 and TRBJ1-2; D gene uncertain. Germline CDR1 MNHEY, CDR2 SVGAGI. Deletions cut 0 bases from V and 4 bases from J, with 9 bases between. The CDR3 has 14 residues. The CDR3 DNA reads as TGTGCCAGCAGTTACTCTTTACCATTCTATGGCTACACCTTC. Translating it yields CASSYSLPFYGYTF.

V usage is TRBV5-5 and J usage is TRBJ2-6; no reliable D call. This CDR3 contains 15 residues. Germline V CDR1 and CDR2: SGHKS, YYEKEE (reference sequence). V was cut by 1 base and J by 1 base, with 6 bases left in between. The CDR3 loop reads CASSLRESGANVLTF. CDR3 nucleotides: TGTGCCAGCAGCTTGCGAGAATCTGGGGCCAACGTCCTGACTTTC.

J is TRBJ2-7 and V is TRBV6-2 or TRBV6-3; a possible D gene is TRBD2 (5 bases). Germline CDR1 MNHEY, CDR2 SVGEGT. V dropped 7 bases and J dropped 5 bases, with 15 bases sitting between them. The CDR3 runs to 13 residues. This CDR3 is CASKKRGFHEQYV. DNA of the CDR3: TGTGCCAGCAAAAAGAGAGGGTTCCACGAGCAGTACGTC.

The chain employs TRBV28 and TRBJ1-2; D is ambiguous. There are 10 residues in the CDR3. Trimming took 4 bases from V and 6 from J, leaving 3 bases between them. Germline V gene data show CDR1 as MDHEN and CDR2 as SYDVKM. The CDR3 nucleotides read TGTGCCAGCAGTTATGATGGCTACACCTTC. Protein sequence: CASSYDGYTF.

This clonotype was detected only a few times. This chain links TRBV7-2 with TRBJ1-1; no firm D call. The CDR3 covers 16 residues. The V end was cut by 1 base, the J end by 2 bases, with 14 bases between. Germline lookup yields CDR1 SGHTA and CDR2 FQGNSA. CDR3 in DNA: TGTGCCAGCAGCTTAGGGTCGACGGCGGGTAACACTGAAGCTTTCTTT. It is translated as CASSLGSTAGNTEAFF.

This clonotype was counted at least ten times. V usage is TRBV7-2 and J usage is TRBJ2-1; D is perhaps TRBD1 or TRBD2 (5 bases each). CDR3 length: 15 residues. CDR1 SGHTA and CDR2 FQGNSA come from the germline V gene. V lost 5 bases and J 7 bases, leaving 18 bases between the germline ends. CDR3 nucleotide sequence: TGTGCCAGCAGCCCTCTTGGGACCCCAGGGAATGAGCAGTTCTTC. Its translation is CASSPLGTPGNEQFF.

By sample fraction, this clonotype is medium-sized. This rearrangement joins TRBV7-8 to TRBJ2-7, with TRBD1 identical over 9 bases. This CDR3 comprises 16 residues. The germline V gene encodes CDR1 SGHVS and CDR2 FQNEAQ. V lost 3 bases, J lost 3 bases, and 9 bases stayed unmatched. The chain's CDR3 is CASSLSSGTGNYEQYF. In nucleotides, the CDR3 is TGTGCCAGCAGCTTGAGCTCCGGGACAGGGAACTACGAGCAGTACTTC.

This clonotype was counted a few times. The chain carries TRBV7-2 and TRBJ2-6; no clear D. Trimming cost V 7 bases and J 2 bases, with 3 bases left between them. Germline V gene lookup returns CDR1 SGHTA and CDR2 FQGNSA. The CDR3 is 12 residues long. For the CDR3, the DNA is TGTGCCAGCACCCCTGGGGCCAACGTCCTGACTTTC. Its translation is CASTPGANVLTF.

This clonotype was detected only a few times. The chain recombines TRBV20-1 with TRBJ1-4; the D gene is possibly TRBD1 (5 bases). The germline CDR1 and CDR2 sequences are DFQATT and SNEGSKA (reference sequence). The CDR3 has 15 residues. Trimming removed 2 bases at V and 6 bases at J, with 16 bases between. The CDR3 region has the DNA TGCAGTGCTAGAACCCTGGTGGGGCGGGATGAAAAACTGTTTTTT. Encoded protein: CSARTLVGRDEKLFF.

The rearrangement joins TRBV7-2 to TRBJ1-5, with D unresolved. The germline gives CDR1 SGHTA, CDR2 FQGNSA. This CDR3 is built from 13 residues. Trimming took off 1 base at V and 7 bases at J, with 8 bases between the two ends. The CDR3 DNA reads TGTGCCAGCAGCTTAGAATTTCAACAGCCCCAGCATTTT. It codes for CASSLEFQQPQHF.

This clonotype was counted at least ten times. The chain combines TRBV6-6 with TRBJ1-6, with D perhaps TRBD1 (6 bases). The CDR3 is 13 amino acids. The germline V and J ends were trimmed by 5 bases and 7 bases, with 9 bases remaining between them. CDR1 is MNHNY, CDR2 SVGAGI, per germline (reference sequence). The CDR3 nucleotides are TGTGCCAGCAGTCAGGACAGAAATTCACCCCTCCACTTT. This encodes CASSQDRNSPLHF.

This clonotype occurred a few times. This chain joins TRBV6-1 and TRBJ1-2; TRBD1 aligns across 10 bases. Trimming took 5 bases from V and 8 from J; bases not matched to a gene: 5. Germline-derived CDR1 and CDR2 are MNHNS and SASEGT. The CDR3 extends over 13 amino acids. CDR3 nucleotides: TGTGCCAGCAGTCTGACAGGGGGCTTCGGCTACACCTTC. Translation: CASSLTGGFGYTF.

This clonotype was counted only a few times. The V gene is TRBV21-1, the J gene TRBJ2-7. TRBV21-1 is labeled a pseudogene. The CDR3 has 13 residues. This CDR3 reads CASSRWLNYEQYV. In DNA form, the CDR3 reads TGTGCCAGCAGCCGCTGGCTGAACTACGAGCAGTACGTC.